The T cell receptor beta chain under discussion was sequenced for a study of blood T cells in healthy people across ages. V was shortened by 5 bases and J by 7 bases, with 18 bases between the two germline ends. Germline V gene sequence: CDR1 MNHEY, CDR2 SVGEGT. The CDR3 is 15 amino acids. A second about 6 to 12 cycle PCR used barcoded and J-beta primers. Each TCR beta cDNA got a 12-nucleotide random molecular identifier. TCRdb re-analysed the 5' RACE reads in MiXCR, keeping a single row per CDR3 protein. The sample shows approximately 1.5 million distinct CDR3 sequences, under 55% of them seen only once. This clonotype showed up just once.

This clonotype was sampled from a woman aged 18-29 years in good health. The chain links TRBV6-2 or TRBV6-3 to TRBJ2-1, with a possible D match to TRBD2 (5 bases). Sequencing used blood. The CDR3 reads CASSNLLLSGNEQFF. Here the CDR3 DNA reads TGTGCCAGCAGTAACCTGCTGCTGTCGGGGAATGAGCAGTTCTTC.